Listed here are 3 T cell receptor beta chains from one sample, sequenced in a study of OX40 agonist ivuxolimab in advanced cancers. This table comes from immunoSEQ multiplex PCR, and its TCRdb copy is limited to in-frame clones, with some not included. Among 30,000 or so clones listed, 70% to 90% were seen once. This material consisted of CD4+ or CD8+ T cells sorted from blood, taken in a trial of the OX40 agonist ivuxolimab. The source is an adult with an advanced solid tumor such as melanoma, head and neck, liver or kidney cancer.

The CDR3 loop reads CASSLDQGNTEAFF. CDR3 coding DNA: TGCGCCAGCAGCTTGGATCAGGGAAACACTGAAGCTTTCTTT. The chain links TRBV5-1 to TRBJ1-1, with D possibly TRBD1 on 5 matching bases. Trimming stripped 0 bases from V and 2 bases from J, with 8 bases between. From germline, CDR1 is SGHRS and CDR2 YFSETQ. This CDR3 has 14 amino acids.

Worth noting for this clone: Just one base apart from a much larger clone, this may be a read error. The gene calls are TRBV6-1 and TRBJ2-1; 7 bases line up with TRBD2. The junction had 5 bases not matched to a gene; V was cut back by 2 bases and J by 4 bases. The CDR3 runs to 15 residues. Germline V gene lookup returns CDR1 MNHNS and CDR2 SASEGT. The CDR3 spells CASSELVGGYNEQFF. In DNA form, the CDR3 reads TGTGCCAGCAGTGAACTAGTGGGAGGGTACAATGAGCAGTTCTTC.

The V and J genes are TRBV7-9 and TRBJ2-7; 7 nucleotides align to TRBD2. Trimming took 6 bases from V and 0 from J; bases not matched to a gene: 11. The CDR3 spans 16 residues. The germline V gene has CDR1 SEHNR and CDR2 FQNEAQ (reference sequence). The CDR3 DNA is TGTGCCAGCAGTCGAACGGGGGGATTGAGCTCCTACGAGCAGTACTTC. This translates into CASSRTGGLSSYEQYF.